Listed below are T cell receptor beta chains from one sample, sequenced in a study of cytomegalovirus exposure and HLA in healthy donors. Profiling relied on immunoSEQ multiplex PCR, and the TCRdb table lists in-frame clones only, not all of them. This table has 30,000 to 40,000 clones, around 93% appearing once. The sample consisted of PBMCs. Receptors were obtained from a man between 18 and 29 years old in good health and CMV-seronegative. Each CDR3 is given with its conserved first and last residue. Each record gives: CDR3 protein, CDR3 DNA, D gene, clone size, V gene, J gene. A D gene is named only where the DNA matches it firmly. Part of the rows lack a size; the others show once, few, many or a class for expanded clones.

CDR3: CASSLAGTETNQPQHF; DNA: TGTGCCAGCAGCTTGGCCGGGACAGAAACAAATCAGCCCCAGCATTTT; D: TRBD1; size: -; V: TRBV5-6; J: TRBJ1-5
CDR3: CASSLDSYRGSKNTEAFF; DNA: TGTGCCAGCAGCTTAGACTCCTACAGGGGAAGTAAGAACACTGAAGCTTTCTTT; D: TRBD1; size: -; V: TRBV7-8; J: TRBJ1-1
CDR3: CASSSPDRGRREKLFF; DNA: TGTGCCAGCAGTTCCCCCGACAGGGGGCGGAGAGAAAAACTGTTTTTT; D: TRBD1; size: -; V: TRBV28; J: TRBJ1-4
CDR3: CASSLAQGNQPQHF; DNA: TGTGCCAGCAGCTTAGCACAGGGTAATCAGCCCCAGCATTTT; D: -; size: -; V: TRBV7-8; J: TRBJ1-5
CDR3: CASSSRLGSTDTQYF; DNA: TGTGCCAGCAGTTCCCGACTAGGGAGCACAGATACGCAGTATTTT; D: -; size: -; V: TRBV28; J: TRBJ2-3
CDR3: CASSSRTGSDTEAFF; DNA: TGTGCCAGCAGCTCGCGGACAGGTTCGGACACTGAAGCTTTCTTT; D: TRBD1; size: -; V: TRBV7-8; J: TRBJ1-1
CDR3: CASSPDRGGSYEQYF; DNA: TGTGCCAGCAGCCCCGACAGGGGAGGATCCTACGAGCAGTACTTC; D: TRBD1; size: -; V: TRBV7-9; J: TRBJ2-7
CDR3: CASRTGGTGELFF; DNA: TGCGCCAGCCGCACAGGGGGCACCGGGGAGCTGTTTTTT; D: TRBD1; size: -; V: TRBV10-2; J: TRBJ2-2
CDR3: CASSLTGWPSTYGYTF; DNA: TGTGCTAGCAGCCTGACAGGGTGGCCCTCTACCTATGGCTACACCTTC; D: TRBD1; size: -; V: TRBV14; J: TRBJ1-2
CDR3: CASSYLQGAIETQYF; DNA: TGTGCCAGCAGCTACCTGCAGGGGGCGATTGAGACCCAGTACTTC; D: TRBD1; size: -; V: TRBV7-9; J: TRBJ2-5
CDR3: CASSPGQGVEVNTEAFF; DNA: TGTGCCAGCAGCCCCGGACAGGGCGTAGAGGTGAACACTGAAGCTTTCTTT; D: -; size: -; V: TRBV21-1; J: TRBJ1-1
CDR3: CASSLVGAPSVAGELFF; DNA: TGTGCCAGCAGCTTAGTAGGGGCCCCATCGGTGGCCGGGGAGCTGTTTTTT; D: -; size: -; V: TRBV7-2; J: TRBJ2-2
CDR3: CASSPARRANEKLFF; DNA: TGTGCCAGCTCACCCGCCCGCAGGGCTAATGAAAAACTGTTTTTT; D: -; size: -; V: TRBV18; J: TRBJ1-4
CDR3: CASSPQGGINYGYTF; DNA: TGTGCCAGCAGCCCACAGGGGGGGATTAACTATGGCTACACCTTC; D: TRBD1; size: -; V: TRBV7-3; J: TRBJ1-2
CDR3: CASSFTGGLQPQHF; DNA: TGTGCCAGCAGCTTTACAGGGGGCCTTCAGCCCCAGCATTTT; D: TRBD1; size: -; V: TRBV7-2; J: TRBJ1-5
CDR3: CAWSPRKEANTIYF; DNA: TGTGCCTGGAGTCCAAGAAAGGAGGCAAACACCATATATTTT; D: -; size: once; V: TRBV30; J: TRBJ1-3
CDR3: CASSQWGVGYTEAFF; DNA: TGTGCCAGCAGCCAATGGGGGGTGGGATACACTGAAGCTTTCTTT; D: -; size: -; V: TRBV14; J: TRBJ1-1
CDR3: CVRSLNPDSRGNEQFF; DNA: TGTGTCAGAAGCTTAAATCCCGATAGCAGGGGAAATGAGCAGTTCTTC; D: -; size: -; V: TRBV7-5; J: TRBJ2-1
CDR3: CASSLGQGSGPQHF; DNA: TGTGCCAGCAGCCTAGGACAGGGATCGGGGCCCCAGCATTTT; D: TRBD1; size: -; V: TRBV7-2; J: TRBJ1-5
CDR3: CASSLGGSPHYEQYF; DNA: TGTGCCAGCAGCTTAGGCGGGAGTCCCCACTACGAGCAGTACTTC; D: TRBD2; size: -; V: TRBV7-3; J: TRBJ2-7
CDR3: CASSQWGECREGHTEAFF; DNA: TGCGCCAGCAGTCAATGGGGGGAATGCAGGGAGGGTCACACTGAAGCTTTCTTT; D: -; size: once; V: TRBV23-1; J: TRBJ1-1
CDR3: CASSLGLAGPYNEQFF; DNA: TGTGCCAGCAGCTTAGGACTAGCGGGGCCCTACAATGAGCAGTTCTTC; D: TRBD2; size: -; V: TRBV7-6; J: TRBJ2-1
CDR3: CASSYGRAISGNTIYF; DNA: TGTGCCAGCAGCTACGGGCGGGCGATCTCTGGAAACACCATATATTTT; D: -; size: -; V: TRBV11-2; J: TRBJ1-3
CDR3: CAWSGHRVTEAFF; DNA: TGTGCCTGGAGTGGACACAGGGTAACTGAAGCTTTCTTT; D: -; size: once; V: TRBV30; J: TRBJ1-1